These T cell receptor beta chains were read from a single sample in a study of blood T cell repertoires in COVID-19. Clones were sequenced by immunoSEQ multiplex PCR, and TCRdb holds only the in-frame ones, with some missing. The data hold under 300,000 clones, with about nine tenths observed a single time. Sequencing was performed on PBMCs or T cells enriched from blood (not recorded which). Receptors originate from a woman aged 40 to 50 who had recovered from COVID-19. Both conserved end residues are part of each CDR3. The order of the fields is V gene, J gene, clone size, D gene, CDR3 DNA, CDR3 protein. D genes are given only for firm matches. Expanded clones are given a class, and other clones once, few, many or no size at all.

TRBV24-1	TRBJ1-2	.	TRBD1	TGTGCCACCAGTGATGGGACGACAGGGGGTGGCTACACCTTC	CATSDGTTGGGYTF
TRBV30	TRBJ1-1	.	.	TGTGTCGTGGGGAGGGGAAACACTGAAGCTTTCTTT	CVVGRGNTEAFF
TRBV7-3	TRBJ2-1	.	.	TGTGCCAGCAGCTTTCCGGGGAGCGAACGCCGAGACAATGAGCAGTTCTTC	CASSFPGSERRDNEQFF
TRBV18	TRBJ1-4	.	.	TGTGCCAGCTCATCGACCTCCGGACACCGAAATGAAAAACTGTTTTTT	CASSSTSGHRNEKLFF
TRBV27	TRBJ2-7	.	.	TGTGCCAGCGGACTCTACGAGCAGTACTTC	CASGLYEQYF
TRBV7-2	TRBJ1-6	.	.	TGTGCCAGCAGCTTAGTGGACAATAATTCACCCCTCCACTTT	CASSLVDNNSPLHF
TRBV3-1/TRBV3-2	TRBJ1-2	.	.	TGTGCCAGCAGCCAGGGGGCAGAAGACGGCTACACCTTC	CASSQGAEDGYTF
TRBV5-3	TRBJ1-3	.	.	TGTGCCAGAAGCCCTGCCGGGAAAAATACCATATATTTT	CARSPAGKNTIYF
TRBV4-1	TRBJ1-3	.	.	TGCGCCAGCAGCCAAGATCCGACAGACTGGAGGGGCACCATATATTTT	CASSQDPTDWRGTIYF
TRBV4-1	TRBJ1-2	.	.	TGCGCCAGCAGCCAAGGCGGGGGGAGGGGTGGTTACATTTATGGCTACACCTTC	CASSQGGGRGGYIYGYTF
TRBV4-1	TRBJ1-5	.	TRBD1	TGCGCCAGCAGCCAAGGTCCGACAGGGCCCAACAATCAGCCCCAGCATTTT	CASSQGPTGPNNQPQHF
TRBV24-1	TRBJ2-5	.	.	TGTGCCACCAGTGATTTACCCCGGGACTACCAAGAGACCCAGTACTTC	CATSDLPRDYQETQYF
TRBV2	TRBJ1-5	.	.	TGTGCCAGCAGTGTGGAGAGCAATCAGCCCCAGCATTTT	CASSVESNQPQHF
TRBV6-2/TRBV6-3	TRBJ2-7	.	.	TGTGCCAGCAGTTACTCTATTACGGGGAGGTCATCCTACGAGCAGTACTTC	CASSYSITGRSSYEQYF
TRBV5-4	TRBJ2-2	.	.	TGTGCCAGCAGCTTGAAACCCGCGGTGAACACCGGGGAGCTGTTTTTT	CASSLKPAVNTGELFF
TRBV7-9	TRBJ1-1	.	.	TGTGCCAGCAGCTTAGGGACCGGGACAAACGATGAAGCTTTCTTT	CASSLGTGTNDEAFF
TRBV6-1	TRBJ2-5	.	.	TGTGCCAGCAGTGCAATAACCACTTTGGACATACAAGAGACCCAGTACTTC	CASSAITTLDIQETQYF
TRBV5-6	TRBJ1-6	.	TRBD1	TGTGCCAGCAGCCGCCGAGGACAGGGGCTATCACCCCTCCACTTT	CASSRRGQGLSPLHF
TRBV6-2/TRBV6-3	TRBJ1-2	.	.	TGTGCCAGCAGCCAACAGGGAGATTATGGCTACACCTTC	CASSQQGDYGYTF
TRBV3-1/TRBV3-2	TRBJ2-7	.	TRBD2	TGTGCCAGCAGCCTCGGACTAGCGGGGGCCTACGAGCAGTACTTC	CASSLGLAGAYEQYF
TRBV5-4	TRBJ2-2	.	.	TGTGCCAGCAGCTTCGGACAGACGAACACCGGGGAGCTGTTTTTT	CASSFGQTNTGELFF
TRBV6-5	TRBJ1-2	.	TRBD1	TGTGCCAGCACGACCGGCCCAGGGGGTAGCTATGGCTACACCTTC	CASTTGPGGSYGYTF
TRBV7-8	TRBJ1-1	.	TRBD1	TGTGCCAGCAGCTTAGGAGACAGGGGGAGCACTGAAGCTTTCTTT	CASSLGDRGSTEAFF
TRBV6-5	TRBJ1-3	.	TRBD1	TGTGCCAGCAATAGACAGGGGGCGGACACCATATATTTT	CASNRQGADTIYF
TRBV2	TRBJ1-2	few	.	TGTGCCAGCAGTGGGGAACGAGGGTTCGCTACCTTC	CASSGERGFATF
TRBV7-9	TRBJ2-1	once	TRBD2	TGTGCCAGCAGCTCTCCCCGTAGCGGGAGTGAGTTCTTC	CASSSPRSGSEFF
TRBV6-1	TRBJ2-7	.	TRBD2	TGTGCCAGCAGTGAAGGGACTAGCGGGAGAAGTTTTAGCGAGCAGTACTTC	CASSEGTSGRSFSEQYF
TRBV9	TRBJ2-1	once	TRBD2	TGTGCCAGCAACCTAGCGGGAGGCTCCTACAATGAGCAGTTCTTC	CASNLAGGSYNEQFF
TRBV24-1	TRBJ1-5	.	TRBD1	TGTGCCACCAGAACCCCGAAAGGACAGGGCAGGGTCGTCAGCAATCAGCCCCAGCATTTT	CATRTPKGQGRVVSNQPQHF
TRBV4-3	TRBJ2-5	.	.	TGCGCCAGCAGCCCTGTGGAGACCCAGTACTTC	CASSPVETQYF
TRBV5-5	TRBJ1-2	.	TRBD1	TGTGCCAGCAGTTACTCCGGGACAGTCTATGGCTACACCTTC	CASSYSGTVYGYTF